This T cell receptor (beta chain) was documented in a study of T cell responses to AZD1222 COVID-19 vaccine. The CDR3 is made up of 14 amino acids. CDR1 SGHKS and CDR2 YYEKEE come from the germline V gene (reference sequence). The germline V and J ends were trimmed by 3 bases and 7 bases, with 14 bases remaining between them. Repertoires were generated with immunoSEQ multiplex PCR, while TCRdb's copy carries only in-frame clones and drops some. Of about 160,000 clones listed, 80% to 90% are singletons. This clone was picked up one time. The rearrangement uses TRBV5-5 and TRBJ2-1; the D gene could be TRBD1 or TRBD2 (6 bases each). The input for sequencing was peripheral blood, taken on day 0 of AZD1222 vaccination. The origin of this receptor is an adult in good health. The CDR3 sequence: CASSWRGVVNEQFF. Here the CDR3 DNA reads TGTGCCAGCAGCTGGAGGGGGGTAGTAAATGAGCAGTTCTTC. Looking up the rest from reference TRBV5-5 and TRBJ2-1 gives the full variable domain: DAGVTQSPTHLIKTRGQQVTLRCSPISGHKSVSWYQQVLGQGPQFIFQYYEKEERGRGNFPDRFSARQFPNYSSELNVNALLLGDSALYLCASSWRGVVNEQFFGPGTRLTVL.